The 31 T cell receptor beta chains listed next were all sequenced from one sample in a study of OX40 agonist ivuxolimab in advanced cancers. Profiling relied on immunoSEQ multiplex PCR, and the TCRdb table lists in-frame clones only, not all of them. The data hold 50,000 to 70,000 clones, with about 88% observed a single time. The sample here was CD4+ or CD8+ T cells sorted from blood, taken in a trial of the OX40 agonist ivuxolimab. These receptors came from an adult with an advanced solid tumor such as melanoma, head and neck, liver or kidney cancer.

V usage is TRBV5-4 and J usage is TRBJ2-5, with 9 nucleotides matching TRBD2. There are 15 residues in the CDR3. Germline loops: CDR1 SGHNT, CDR2 YYREEE (reference sequence). V was pared by 4 bases and J by 5 bases, with 9 bases of the junction left unmatched. For the CDR3, the DNA is TGTGCCAGCAGCGCTTCTAGCGGGAATCGCGAGACCCAGTACTTC. Its translation: CASSASSGNRETQYF.

The chain joins TRBV2 to TRBJ1-6; TRBD1 might be the D (6 bases). Germline-derived CDR1 and CDR2 are SNHLY and FYNNEI. The CDR3 runs 16 residues. With 0 bases removed from V and 1 base from J, the gap between germline ends came to 7 bases. CDR3 in amino acids: CASSEADRSYNSPLHF. As DNA, the CDR3 is TGTGCCAGCAGTGAAGCCGACAGGTCCTATAATTCACCCCTCCACTTT.

V and J are TRBV6-6 and TRBJ2-5; TRBD1 agrees at 9 bases. Near its end, the DNA agrees better with TRBJ2-7, so the J call may be wrong. Germline V lookup: CDR1 MNHNY, CDR2 SVGAGI (reference sequence). This CDR3 has 13 residues. CDR3 sequence (DNA): TGTGCCACCGTCCGGACAGGGGACTACGAGCAGTACTTC. Protein: CATVRTGDYEQYF.

This CDR3 reads CAWTGSFSDTQYF. The CDR3 coding sequence is TGTGCCTGGACAGGGTCATTTTCAGATACGCAGTATTTT. The V and J genes are TRBV30 and TRBJ2-3; D is perhaps TRBD1 (5 bases). The V gene lost 4 bases and the J gene lost 4 bases, with 12 bases spanning the gap. Germline V gene sequence: CDR1 GTSNPN, CDR2 SVGIG (reference sequence). The CDR3 is 13 amino acids.

This clone was picked up one time. The chain links TRBV10-3 to TRBJ2-4; D is ambiguous. Trimming took off 1 base at V and 0 bases at J, with 13 bases between the two ends. This CDR3 region has 17 residues. CDR1 ENHRY and CDR2 SYGVKD come from the germline V gene. The CDR3: CAISELPGGIAKNIQYF. The DNA for the CDR3 is TGTGCCATCAGTGAGTTGCCGGGTGGAATAGCCAAAAACATTCAGTACTTC.

This clone has just one count. The V call is TRBV10-3, the J call TRBJ2-7; D may be TRBD1 (5 bases). With 7 bases removed from V and 0 bases from J, the gap between germline ends came to 10 bases. The length of the CDR3 is 13 residues. Germline V gene lookup returns CDR1 ENHRY and CDR2 SYGVKD. DNA for the CDR3: TGTGCCATCAAGGGGCAAAGCTCCTACGAGCAGTACTTC. Amino acids: CAIKGQSSYEQYF.

The rearrangement links TRBV7-9 to TRBJ2-1, with D unresolved. The ends were cut back, 0 bases at V and 0 bases at J, with 9 bases in the middle. The CDR3 sequence is 16 residues long. Per the germline V gene, CDR1 is SEHNR and CDR2 is FQNEAQ (reference sequence). CDR3 region: CASSLAGGRSYNEQFF. DNA of the CDR3: TGTGCCAGCAGCTTAGCGGGCGGCCGCTCCTACAATGAGCAGTTCTTC. The whole variable domain, filled in from reference TRBV7-9 and TRBJ2-1, reads DTGVSQNPRHKITKRGQNVTFRCDPISEHNRLYWYRQTLGQGPEFLTYFQNEAQLEKSRLLSDRFSAERPKGSFSTLEIQRTEQGDSAMYLCASSLAGGRSYNEQFFGPGTRLTVL.

This clone showed up just once. CDR3 protein: CASRGQGKDTQYF. CDR3 DNA sequence: TGTGCCAGCAGGGGACAGGGAAAAGATACGCAGTATTTT. The chain has TRBV21-1 and TRBJ2-3; TRBD1 is the table's D call, not checked against the DNA. TRBV21-1 is a known pseudogene. The length of the CDR3 is 13 residues.

This chain joins TRBV11-2 and TRBJ1-4; 7 bases align to TRBD1. The V segment lost 5 bases and the J segment 7 bases; nucleotides outside the gene matches: 10. The germline gives CDR1 SGHAT, CDR2 FQNNGV. CDR3 length equals 15 residues. The CDR3 region is CASSPTTGIGEKLFF. CDR3 DNA: TGTGCCAGCAGCCCAACGACAGGGATAGGTGAAAAACTGTTTTTT.

This sequence joins TRBV27 and TRBJ1-4, with D possibly TRBD1 on 5 matching bases. The CDR3 is 14 amino acids. Trimming took off 5 bases at V and 2 bases at J, with 9 bases between the two ends. The germline CDR1 and CDR2 sequences are MNHEY and SMNVEV (reference sequence). CDR3 coding DNA: TGTGCCAGCAGTCAGGACATCACTAATGAAAAACTGTTTTTT. This codes for CASSQDITNEKLFF.

The V gene is TRBV5-1, the J gene TRBJ1-2; the D is unclear. CDR1 SGHRS and CDR2 YFSETQ come from the germline V gene. The V end lost 0 bases, the J end lost 1 base, and 13 bases lay between the germline ends. The CDR3 consists of 16 residues. This chain's CDR3 is CASSLGGGNGNYGYTF. The CDR3 DNA sequence: TGCGCCAGCAGCTTGGGAGGCGGGAATGGTAACTATGGCTACACCTTC.

The chain employs TRBV28 and TRBJ2-1, with 8 bases identical to TRBD2. The junction had 4 bases not matched to a gene; V was cut back by 3 bases and J by 9 bases. The CDR3 has 13 amino acids. CDR1 and CDR2 from the germline V gene are MDHEN and SYDVKM. CDR3 protein: CASSLVAGGEQFF. In DNA form, the CDR3 reads TGTGCCAGCAGTTTGGTTGCGGGAGGTGAGCAGTTCTTC.

The chain uses TRBV6-5 and TRBJ1-1; D is perhaps TRBD1 (5 bases). V was pared by 9 bases and J by 6 bases, with 11 bases between. CDR1 MNHEY and CDR2 SVGAGI come from the germline V gene. The CDR3 contains 11 residues. This chain's CDR3 is CASRRDAEAFF. CDR3 coding DNA: TGTGCCAGTCGGAGGGACGCTGAAGCTTTCTTT.

Here the CDR3 DNA reads TGTGCCAGCAGCTTAGCGTCGCAGGGTTTGGATACGCAGTATTTT. Translated, it gives CASSLASQGLDTQYF. This sequence joins TRBV7-8 and TRBJ2-3; a possible D gene is TRBD1 (5 bases). CDR1 is SGHVS, CDR2 FQNEAQ, per germline. The CDR3 runs 15 residues. Trimming took 0 bases from V and 6 from J, leaving 13 bases between them.

The rearrangement joins TRBV19 to TRBJ1-1; tentatively, D is TRBD1 (5 bases). CDR1 is LNHDA and CDR2 is SQIVND in the germline V gene (reference sequence). Trimming left V 4 bases short and J 2 bases short, with 11 bases between. This CDR3 contains 14 residues. Here the CDR3 reads CASSTGRINTEAFF. DNA of the CDR3: TGTGCCAGTAGTACAGGGAGGATAAACACTGAAGCTTTCTTT.

The V call is TRBV30, the J call TRBJ1-3; no firm D call. V lost 0 bases and J 1 base, leaving 1 base between the germline ends. There are 12 residues in the CDR3. Per germline, CDR1 GTSNPN and CDR2 SVGIG (reference sequence). In DNA, the CDR3 is TGTGCCTGGAGTGTATCTGGAAACACCATATATTTT. Translated, it gives CAWSVSGNTIYF.

The count of this clone is one. This chain links TRBV29-1 with TRBJ2-5, with 7 bases aligning to TRBD1. CDR3 length: 12 amino acids. Germline trimming cut 6 bases from V and 5 bases from J; bases unmatched to any gene: 6. Germline lookup yields CDR1 SQVTM and CDR2 ANQGSEA. DNA for the CDR3: TGCAGCGTGGGACAGTCAATGGAGACCCAGTACTTC. Amino acid sequence: CSVGQSMETQYF.

This clone was recorded once. The chain combines TRBV7-2 with TRBJ2-2; D remains unclear. Germline V CDR1 and CDR2: SGHTA, FQGNSA. The V end was cut by 3 bases, the J end by 5 bases, with 10 bases between. The CDR3 consists of 14 residues. CDR3 nucleotides: TGTGCCAGCAGCTTTTCGGCGGTAACCGGGGAGCTGTTTTTT. It is translated as CASSFSAVTGELFF. Based on the CDR3 plus reference TRBV7-2 and TRBJ2-2, the full variable domain is GAGVSQSPSNKVTEKGKDVELRCDPISGHTALYWYRQSLGQGLEFLIYFQGNSAPDKSGLPSDRFSAERTGGSVSTLTIQRTQQEDSAVYLCASSFSAVTGELFFGEGSRLTVL.

This sequence joins TRBV12-2 and TRBJ2-7; TRBD1, the table's D call, lacks a check against the DNA. TRBV12-2 is a pseudogene locus. The CDR3 is 14 amino acids. The CDR3 DNA reads TGTGCAAGTCGCTTCCCACGCCAGGGGGACGAGCAGTACTTC. It specifies CASRFPRQGDEQYF.

The chain recombines TRBV5-1 with TRBJ2-7, with 11 bases fitting TRBD1. Germline V gene sequence: CDR1 SGHRS, CDR2 YFSETQ. Trimming cost V 1 base and J 0 bases; bases outside gene matches: 6. There are 17 residues in the CDR3. In nucleotides, the CDR3 is TGCGCCAGCAGCTTGAAACACGGGACAGGGGGCTCCTACGAGCAGTACTTC. Translating it yields CASSLKHGTGGSYEQYF.

The genes are TRBV9 and TRBJ1-3; 10 nucleotides agree with TRBD1. This CDR3 spans 16 amino acids. V lost 4 bases to trimming and J lost 5 bases; unmatched junction nucleotides: 9. Germline loops: CDR1 SGDLS, CDR2 YYNGEE. The CDR3 loop is CASSLRTGGLRNTIYF. Here the CDR3 DNA reads TGTGCCAGCAGCCTCCGGACAGGGGGGCTAAGAAACACCATATATTTT.

The chain combines TRBV4-1 with TRBJ1-2, with D possibly matching TRBD1 (6 bases). Germline V CDR1 and CDR2: MGHRA, YSYEKL. V was trimmed by 0 bases and J by 4 bases, leaving 21 bases between them. This CDR3 contains 18 residues. The CDR3 sequence is CASSQDALSRGASYGYTF. CDR3 DNA sequence: TGCGCCAGCAGCCAAGATGCTCTTAGCAGGGGCGCTAGCTATGGCTACACCTTC.

CDR3 sequence reads: CASSQGWLIDNEQFF. The CDR3 coding sequence is TGTGCCAGCAGCCAAGGTTGGCTCATCGACAATGAGCAGTTCTTC. This sequence joins TRBV4-2 and TRBJ2-1; D is unclear. The CDR3 runs 15 residues. The V end lost 1 base, the J end lost 5 bases, and 12 bases lay between the germline ends. CDR1 and CDR2 from the germline V gene are LGHNA and YNFKEQ.

This chain links TRBV12-5 with TRBJ1-2; tentative D call: TRBD1 (6 bases). Germline loops: CDR1 LGHNT, CDR2 FRNRAP. The length of the CDR3 is 14 residues. The V and J ends lost 3 bases and 3 bases respectively, with 11 bases between them. CDR3 region: CASGFGTGHYGYTF. CDR3 sequence (DNA): TGTGCTAGTGGTTTCGGAACAGGGCACTATGGCTACACCTTC.

The chain carries TRBV28 and TRBJ1-1; 7 bases match TRBD1. From germline, CDR1 is MDHEN and CDR2 SYDVKM. J lost 0 bases, V lost 3 bases, and 7 bases had no gene match. The CDR3 is made up of 16 amino acids. The CDR3 nucleotides read TGTGCCAGCAGTTTCCACGGGACAGCCCTGAACACTGAAGCTTTCTTT. This sequence encodes CASSFHGTALNTEAFF.

The rearrangement uses TRBV7-2 and TRBJ2-3; D may be TRBD1 or TRBD2 (5 bases each). This CDR3 is built from 13 residues. V lost 5 bases to trimming and J lost 14 bases, with 20 bases between them. Germline V lookup: CDR1 SGHTA, CDR2 FQGNSA. The CDR3 reads CASSEGWTKPPYF. CDR3 nucleotides: TGTGCCAGCAGCGAGGGGTGGACAAAGCCCCCGTATTTT.

CDR3 coding DNA: TGTGCCAGCAGCTTAGGGGTAGGAGGAAACACCATATATTTT. It codes for CASSLGVGGNTIYF. This chain links TRBV7-2 with TRBJ1-3; D uncertain. V lost 1 base and J lost 4, with 8 bases in between. This CDR3 comprises 14 residues. CDR1 and CDR2 from the germline V gene are SGHTA and FQGNSA.

This chain uses TRBV2 with TRBJ1-6, with 8 bases matching TRBD1. Germline-derived CDR1 and CDR2 are SNHLY and FYNNEI. The V segment lost 7 bases and the J segment 9 bases; nucleotides outside the gene matches: 5. This CDR3 contains 13 residues. The CDR3 bases are TGTGCCAGCATGGGACAGGCAGGTTCACCCCTCCACTTT. It specifies CASMGQAGSPLHF.

The chain links TRBV18 to TRBJ2-1; 7 nucleotides match TRBD1. The V and J ends lost 3 bases and 5 bases, in that order; junction bases with no gene match: 1. Germline V gene data show CDR1 as KGHSH and CDR2 as LQKENI. CDR3 length: 13 amino acids. DNA of the CDR3: TGTGCCAGCTCACCGGGACAGAACAATGAGCAGTTCTTC. Translation gives CASSPGQNNEQFF.

The chain employs TRBV5-4 and TRBJ2-5; 13 nucleotides agree with TRBD2. V was clipped by 4 bases and J by 1 base; unmatched bases: 4. The CDR3 extends over 16 amino acids. CDR1 and CDR2 (germline): SGHNT, YYREEE (reference sequence). The DNA for the CDR3 is TGTGCCAGCAGCACCCGACTAGCGGGGGGCCAAGAGACCCAGTACTTC. Amino acids: CASSTRLAGGQETQYF.

V gene TRBV5-4 combines with J gene TRBJ1-1, with 8 bases aligning to TRBD1. Germline V gene lookup returns CDR1 SGHNT and CDR2 YYREEE (reference sequence). CDR3 length: 15 residues. V was clipped by 2 bases and J by 4 bases; unmatched bases: 7. The CDR3 sequence is CASSLDLQGATEAFF. CDR3 bases: TGTGCCAGCAGCTTAGACTTGCAGGGGGCCACTGAAGCTTTCTTT.